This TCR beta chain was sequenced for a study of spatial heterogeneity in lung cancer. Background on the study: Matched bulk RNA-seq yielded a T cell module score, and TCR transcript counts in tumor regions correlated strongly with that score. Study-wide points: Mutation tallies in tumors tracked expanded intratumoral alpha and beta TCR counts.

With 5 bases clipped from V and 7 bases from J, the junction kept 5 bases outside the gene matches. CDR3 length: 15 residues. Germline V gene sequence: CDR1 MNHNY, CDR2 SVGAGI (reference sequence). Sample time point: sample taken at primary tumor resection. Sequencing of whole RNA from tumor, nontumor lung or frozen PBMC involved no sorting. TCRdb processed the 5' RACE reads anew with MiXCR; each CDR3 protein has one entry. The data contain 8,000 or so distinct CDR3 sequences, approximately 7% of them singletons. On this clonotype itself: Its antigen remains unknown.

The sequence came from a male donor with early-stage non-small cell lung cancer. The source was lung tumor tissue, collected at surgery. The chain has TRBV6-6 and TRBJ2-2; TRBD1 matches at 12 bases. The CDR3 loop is CASSEGQGASGELFF. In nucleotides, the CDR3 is TGTGCCAGCAGTGAGGGACAGGGGGCGAGCGGGGAGCTGTTTTTT.